A selection of T cell receptor beta chains follows, all from one sample in a study of neoadjuvant anti-PD-1 for oral cavity cancer. Sequencing used immunoSEQ multiplex PCR; TCRdb keeps in-frame clones, though not all of them. Of 15,000 to 20,000 clones listed, 65% to 70% are singletons. This sample comprised PBMCs, obtained before nivolumab (anti-PD-1) treatment. The receptors shown here come from a person aged 35-79 years with oral cavity squamous cell carcinoma. Each CDR3 is given with its conserved first and last residue. The D gene is left open where the match is weak. Clone size is stated in some rows and not others, as once, few, many or a class when expanded.

D	size	J	V	CDR3	DNA
-	few	TRBJ2-7	TRBV5-1	CASSLALGGYPYEQYF	TGCGCCAGCAGCTTGGCCTTAGGGGGGTACCCCTACGAGCAGTACTTC
-	few	TRBJ1-2	TRBV6-5	CASSRDRYGYTF	TGTGCCAGCAGCCGGGACCGCTATGGCTACACCTTC
TRBD2	-	TRBJ2-1	TRBV10-3	CAIRGRTSGSDEQFF	TGTGCCATCCGGGGGAGGACTAGCGGGAGTGATGAGCAGTTCTTC
-	-	TRBJ1-1	TRBV11-2	CASTAQNTEAFF	TGTGCCAGCACCGCACAGAACACTGAAGCTTTCTTT
TRBD1	-	TRBJ1-1	TRBV27	CASSLWGQGSEAFF	TGTGCCAGCAGTTTATGGGGACAGGGCTCTGAAGCTTTCTTT
TRBD2	-	TRBJ2-7	TRBV11-2	CASSGGGDEQYF	TGTGCCAGCAGCGGGGGGGGTGACGAGCAGTACTTC
-	-	TRBJ2-7	TRBV10-3	CAISESPGIYEQYF	TGTGCCATCAGTGAGTCCCCAGGGATCTACGAGCAGTACTTC
TRBD1	-	TRBJ1-2	TRBV9	CASSVRTGGEDGYTF	TGTGCCAGCAGCGTCCGGACAGGGGGCGAGGACGGCTACACCTTC
TRBD2	medium-sized	TRBJ2-1	TRBV5-1	CASSWREGTYNEQFF	TGCGCCAGCAGCTGGCGGGAGGGCACCTACAATGAGCAGTTCTTC
-	-	TRBJ1-1	TRBV20-1	CSPRRDTEAFF	TGCAGTCCCAGGAGGGACACTGAAGCTTTCTTT
TRBD1	-	TRBJ1-2	TRBV4-1	CASSQEGDRGRNGYTF	TGCGCCAGCAGCCAAGAGGGGGACAGGGGGCGCAATGGCTACACCTTC
-	few	TRBJ1-5	TRBV29-1	CSVAADSNQPQHF	TGCAGCGTTGCGGCCGACAGCAATCAGCCCCAGCATTTT
-	once	TRBJ1-1	TRBV6-5	CASVASGDTEAFF	TGTGCCAGCGTCGCCTCGGGGGACACTGAAGCTTTCTTT
TRBD1	-	TRBJ1-1	TRBV10-3	CAIRRTGNTEAFF	TGTGCCATCAGGAGGACAGGGAACACTGAAGCTTTCTTT
TRBD2	few	TRBJ2-5	TRBV2	CASSEPGGRVETQYF	TGTGCCAGCAGTGAACCTGGCGGGAGGGTGGAGACCCAGTACTTC
TRBD2	-	TRBJ2-5	TRBV7-9	CASSSQTREGTQYF	TGTGCCAGCAGCTCCCAAACCCGGGAGGGGACCCAGTACTTC
TRBD2	few	TRBJ2-5	TRBV14	CASSLLAGVIETQYF	TGTGCCAGCAGCCTCCTGGCGGGAGTAATAGAGACCCAGTACTTC
-	once	TRBJ2-7	TRBV30	CAWFDRNEQYF	TGTGCCTGGTTCGACAGGAACGAGCAGTACTTC
TRBD1	-	TRBJ2-3	TRBV19	CASSIPRTGVPDKMGTQYF	TGTGCCAGTAGTATTCCAAGGACAGGGGTCCCGGATAAGATGGGTACGCAGTATTTT
TRBD2	-	TRBJ2-5	TRBV5-3	CARSLRTGLAPGETQYF	TGTGCCAGAAGCTTGAGGACGGGACTAGCCCCGGGCGAGACCCAGTACTTC
-	few	TRBJ1-1	TRBV20-1	CSVGGGTEAFF	TGCAGTGTTGGGGGGGGGACTGAAGCTTTCTTT
TRBD1	-	TRBJ1-5	TRBV19	CASSIGQDWGPQHF	TGTGCCAGTAGTATTGGACAGGACTGGGGACCCCAGCATTTT
TRBD1	-	TRBJ1-2	TRBV7-2	CASSPYTGGGLGYTF	TGTGCCAGCAGCCCATACACAGGGGGCGGGCTCGGCTACACCTTC
-	-	TRBJ1-5	TRBV7-8	CASSLMKGNQPQHF	TGTGCCAGCAGCTTGATGAAGGGCAATCAGCCCCAGCATTTT
TRBD1	-	TRBJ2-3	TRBV11-3	CASSTRQGGTDTQYF	TGTGCCAGCAGCACCCGACAGGGGGGCACAGATACGCAGTATTTT
-	-	TRBJ1-5	TRBV7-9	CASSRQDFNQPQHF	TGTGCCAGCAGCCGACAGGACTTCAATCAGCCCCAGCATTTT
TRBD1	-	TRBJ1-3	TRBV30	CALQGAPGNTIYF	TGTGCCTTGCAGGGGGCACCTGGAAACACCATATATTTT
-	once	TRBJ1-2	TRBV10-1	CATSPEPNYGYTF	TGCGCCACCTCTCCGGAACCCAACTATGGCTACACCTTC
TRBD1	-	TRBJ2-5	TRBV5-4	CASSGGQGRRETQYF	TGTGCCAGCAGCGGGGGACAGGGGCGAAGGGAGACCCAGTACTTC
-	-	TRBJ1-2	TRBV30	CAWSEGVGYTF	TGTGCCTGGAGTGAGGGGGTCGGCTACACCTTC
TRBD1	-	TRBJ1-2	TRBV7-2	CASSSDRGRMGYTF	TGTGCCAGCAGCTCCGACAGGGGGCGCATGGGCTACACCTTC
-	-	TRBJ2-3	TRBV5-1	CASSPGPGLGRDTQYF	TGCGCCAGCAGCCCGGGGCCGGGCCTAGGACGCGATACGCAGTATTTT
-	few	TRBJ2-7	TRBV25-1	CASSEFVATAYEQYF	TGTGCCAGCAGTGAATTCGTAGCGACGGCCTACGAGCAGTACTTC
TRBD2	-	TRBJ2-1	TRBV25-1	CASSGASSGRSNEQFF	TGTGCCAGCAGTGGGGCATCTAGCGGGAGGTCCAATGAGCAGTTCTTC
TRBD2	-	TRBJ2-3	TRBV2	CASRSGTADTQYF	TGTGCCAGCAGAAGCGGGACTGCGGATACGCAGTATTTT
TRBD2	-	TRBJ2-3	TRBV27	CASSLSRAGGGTDTQYF	TGTGCCAGCAGTTTATCCCGAGCGGGAGGGGGCACAGATACGCAGTATTTT
TRBD1	-	TRBJ1-2	TRBV9	CASSAGQGATGYTF	TGTGCCAGCAGCGCCGGACAGGGGGCGACGGGCTACACCTTC
TRBD2	-	TRBJ2-1	TRBV4-1	CASSQGLTLAGGSSYNEQFF	TGCGCCAGCAGCCAAGGGCTCACCCTAGCGGGAGGGAGCTCCTACAATGAGCAGTTCTTC
TRBD2	-	TRBJ2-1	TRBV10-3	CAISGGRESYNEQFF	TGTGCCATCAGTGGTGGGCGGGAGAGTTACAATGAGCAGTTCTTC
-	-	TRBJ2-1	TRBV7-9	CASSSARNEQFF	TGTGCCAGCAGCTCCGCTAGAAATGAGCAGTTCTTC
-	-	TRBJ2-5	TRBV7-3	CASSATSKETQYF	TGTGCCAGCAGCGCCACTAGTAAGGAGACCCAGTACTTC
TRBD2	few	TRBJ2-7	TRBV27	CASRGTSGPYEQYF	TGTGCCAGCAGGGGGACTAGCGGCCCCTACGAGCAGTACTTC
TRBD2	-	TRBJ2-2	TRBV19	CASSTPGGPDTGELFF	TGTGCCAGTAGTACCCCGGGAGGGCCGGACACCGGGGAGCTGTTTTTT
-	-	TRBJ2-1	TRBV29-1	CSVDSRRSSYNEQFF	TGCAGCGTTGACTCCCGACGGAGCTCCTACAATGAGCAGTTCTTC
TRBD2	-	TRBJ2-7	TRBV30	CAWSDGLANYEQYF	TGTGCCTGGAGCGACGGACTAGCGAACTACGAGCAGTACTTC
-	few	TRBJ1-2	TRBV19	CASSMGRARDYGYTF	TGTGCCAGCAGCATGGGAAGGGCGAGGGACTATGGCTACACCTTC
TRBD1	-	TRBJ1-5	TRBV18	CASSRGTGDIYSNQPQHF	TGTGCCAGCTCACGGGGGACAGGTGATATTTATAGCAATCAGCCCCAGCATTTT
-	few	TRBJ1-5	TRBV5-1	CASSLESGANQPQHF	TGCGCCAGCAGCTTGGAATCCGGAGCCAATCAGCCCCAGCATTTT
-	-	TRBJ1-1	TRBV7-9	CASSLAKWALNTEAFF	TGTGCCAGCAGCTTAGCGAAATGGGCGTTGAACACTGAAGCTTTCTTT
TRBD2	-	TRBJ2-1	TRBV10-2	CASSDRGLAANEQFF	TGCGCCAGCAGTGACAGGGGACTAGCGGCAAATGAGCAGTTCTTC
-	-	TRBJ2-1	TRBV6-1	CASSEWGAAYNEQFF	TGTGCCAGCAGTGAATGGGGGGCTGCCTACAATGAGCAGTTCTTC
TRBD2	-	TRBJ2-3	TRBV30	CAWSRDSGSTDTQYF	TGTGCCTGGAGTAGGGATAGCGGGAGCACAGATACGCAGTATTTT
-	few	TRBJ1-5	TRBV7-2	CASSPGTWSNQPQHF	TGTGCCAGCAGCCCCGGGACTTGGAGCAATCAGCCCCAGCATTTT
-	-	TRBJ2-7	TRBV6-5	CASSYGVSSYEQYF	TGTGCCAGCAGTTACGGCGTGAGCTCCTACGAGCAGTACTTC
TRBD1	-	TRBJ2-1	TRBV6-1	CAITPQGAGEQFF	TGTGCCATCACACCCCAGGGGGCGGGTGAGCAGTTCTTC
-	-	TRBJ2-3	TRBV9	CASSGGSGTDTQYF	TGTGCCAGCAGCGGGGGGAGTGGCACAGATACGCAGTATTTT
TRBD2	-	TRBJ2-2	TRBV10-3	CAISGSTSGRAAGGELFF	TGTGCCATCAGTGGTTCGACTAGCGGGAGGGCCGCGGGCGGGGAGCTGTTTTTT
-	-	TRBJ2-5	TRBV27	CASSPYIEETQYF	TGTGCCAGCAGTCCCTATATTGAAGAGACCCAGTACTTC
-	-	TRBJ2-1	TRBV5-1	CASSPAGTGPIKDEQFF	TGCGCCAGCAGCCCTGCGGGTACAGGCCCCATCAAGGATGAGCAGTTCTTC